This T cell receptor (beta chain) was obtained from a study of blood T cell repertoires in COVID-19. Whole-study context: Material from acute and convalescent COVID-19 was sourced from the United States, Italy and Spain. PBMCs, B-cell-depleted T cells, or T cells provided the cDNA or gDNA that made up the material.

V dropped 1 base and J dropped 6 bases, with 9 bases sitting between them. This CDR3 contains 14 residues. The germline CDR1 and CDR2 sequences are LGHDT and YNNKEL (reference sequence). In the study's own analysis: Cell counts per sample came from amplifying reference gene primers. Clones were read by immunoSEQ multiplex PCR, and TCRdb kept only the in-frame ones, dropping some. The V and J calls and clone size were taken over from that table, and D and trimming were inferred from the DNA. Found here are around 230,000 clones, around 88% of them singletons; the top ten hold 7.5% to 9%. The chain joins TRBV3-1 (or the pseudogene TRBV3-2) to TRBJ2-2; D might be TRBD2 (6 bases). The receptor was isolated from a woman aged 45-59 years with acute or convalescent COVID-19. The sample was peripheral blood. The CDR3 bases are TGTGCCAGCAGCCAAGGGGCGGGGTCCGGGGAGCTGTTTTTT. The encoded protein is CASSQGAGSGELFF.